The clone carrying this T cell receptor (beta chain) has just one count. This sample was taken from a study of blood T cell repertoires in COVID-19. At the level of the study: T cells, B-cell-depleted T cells, or PBMCs supplied cDNA or gDNA.

Libraries were prepared by immunoSEQ multiplex PCR; TCRdb keeps only in-frame clonotypes and omits some of them. Of 250,000 to 350,000 clones listed, roughly 86% are singletons. This TCR derives from a woman aged 30 to 39 who had recovered from COVID-19. The specimen was PBMCs or T cells enriched from blood (not recorded which).

DNA for the CDR3: TGCAGTGCTGGACAGGAGGACGAGCAGTACTTC. Protein: CSAGQEDEQYF. The rearrangement joins TRBV20-1 to TRBJ2-7; 7 bases map to TRBD1. CDR1 is DFQATT, CDR2 SNEGSKA, per germline (reference sequence). V was pared by 5 bases and J by 5 bases, with 3 bases of the junction left unmatched. The CDR3 has 11 residues.